Here is one T cell receptor (beta chain) with its context. Here immunoSEQ multiplex PCR was the method, and the copy in TCRdb shows in-frame clones only, minus some. The sample shows over 250,000 clones, approximately 83% of them seen only once. This record belongs to a study of blood T cell repertoires in COVID-19. Study-level background: Sample material is recorded as cDNA or gDNA derived from T cells, B-cell-depleted T cells, or PBMCs.

Between the trimmed V and J ends, which lost 2 bases and 4 bases, there was a span of 15 bases. The CDR3 length is 15 residues. CDR1 is MDHEN, CDR2 SYDVKM, per germline. The sequenced sample was peripheral blood. This rearrangement joins TRBV28 to TRBJ2-7; D possibly corresponds to TRBD2 (6 bases). This sequence originates from a human donor in a cohort sampled during active COVID-19. The CDR3, as DNA: TGTGCCAGCAGTTTACGGGAGAGGAGGGGATACGAGCAGTACTTC. This codes for CASSLRERRGYEQYF.